These 5 T cell receptor beta chains came from one sample sequenced in a study of CD8 T cells in ankylosing spondylitis. Whole-study findings and limits: Within ankylosing spondylitis blood, a TCR beta motif made up of under 10 highly homologous variants appeared to be characteristic.

Their antigens are not known. MiXCR, run by TCRdb on the 5' RACE reads, gives a single entry per CDR3 protein. The sample yields around 770,000 distinct CDR3 sequences, around 20% seen once. The sequenced sample consisted of blood, either unsorted or a sorted T cell fraction (not recorded which). The source of these receptors is a male donor with ankylosing spondylitis.

To note about this clonotype: Just one base apart from a much larger clone, this may be a read error. The conserved final phenylalanine or tryptophan is absent from the CDR3, which likely points to a read error. The V call is TRBV5-1, the J call TRBJ2-3, with 7 positions matching TRBD2. The CDR3 loop spans 14 amino acids. V dropped 4 bases and J dropped 2; count of bases not matched to a gene: 4. The germline V gene has CDR1 SGHRS and CDR2 YFSETQ. For the CDR3, the DNA is TGCGCCAGCAGCCCGGGAGGCGTCACAGATACGCAGTATTTA. Translation: CASSPGGVTDTQYL.

This clonotype has just a few counts. V is TRBV5-6 and J is TRBJ1-1; D gene uncertain. Germline V gene lookup returns CDR1 SGHDT and CDR2 YYEEEE. This CDR3 comprises 11 residues. Between the trimmed V and J ends, which lost 0 bases and 10 bases, there was a span of 7 bases. The CDR3 sequence is CASSLGSGAFF. The CDR3 DNA is TGTGCCAGCAGCTTGGGGAGTGGAGCTTTCTTT.

This clonotype was found a few times. The J gene is TRBJ1-4, the V gene TRBV2, with D possibly matching TRBD1 (6 bases). The CDR3 runs to 13 residues. V lost 4 bases and J 7 bases, leaving 10 bases between the germline ends. CDR1 is SNHLY, CDR2 FYNNEI, per germline. CDR3 sequence reads: CASSVRGGEKLFF. The CDR3 nucleotides are TGTGCCAGCAGTGTCAGGGGAGGTGAAAAACTGTTTTTT.

This clonotype came up a few times. The V call is TRBV28, the J call TRBJ2-7; 9 bases agree with TRBD1. The CDR3 is 15 amino acids. Germline V gene data show CDR1 as MDHEN and CDR2 as SYDVKM. V lost 7 bases, J lost 4 bases, and 11 bases stayed unmatched. CDR3 region: CASISRGTGFYEQYF. The CDR3 nucleotides read TGTGCCAGCATTTCCCGCGGGACAGGGTTTTACGAGCAGTACTTC.

The table lists this clonotype with a few counts. The chain links TRBV9 to TRBJ2-1, with 11 positions matching TRBD2. CDR3 length: 15 residues. The junction had 6 bases not matched to a gene; V was cut back by 2 bases and J by 8 bases. Germline-derived CDR1 and CDR2 are SGDLS and YYNGEE. The CDR3 nucleotides are TGTGCCAGCAGCGTCCGGACTAGCGGGCTCGATGAGCAGTTCTTC. It encodes CASSVRTSGLDEQFF.